This TCR beta chain stems from a study of blood T cell repertoires in COVID-19. Study information: Specimens from acute and convalescent COVID-19 originated in the United States, Italy and Spain. Sources were T cells, B-cell-depleted T cells, or PBMCs; the material itself was cDNA or gDNA.

In the original workflow: Reference gene primers were amplified, and this amplification served to estimate nucleated cell counts. Generated by immunoSEQ multiplex PCR, the TCRdb table keeps only in-frame clones and is missing some. From that table come the V and J calls and clone size; the DNA was used to work out D and trimming. The table lists about 39,000 clones, about four fifths of them singletons, with 10% in the top ten. Per germline, CDR1 SGHNT and CDR2 YYREEE (reference sequence). The CDR3 loop spans 17 amino acids. With V trimmed by 4 bases and J by 0 bases, 7 bases remained unmatched. The sample consisted of peripheral blood. This chain joins TRBV5-4 and TRBJ2-4; TRBD1 matches at 10 bases. This clonotype was obtained from a man between 60 and 75 years old in a cohort sampled during active COVID-19. For the CDR3, the DNA is TGTGCCAGCAGCCCCGAGACAGGGGGCCTAGCCAAAAACATTCAGTACTTC. Translated, it gives CASSPETGGLAKNIQYF. The whole variable domain, remainder taken from reference TRBV5-4 and TRBJ2-4, is ETGVTQSPTHLIKTRGQQVTLRCSSQSGHNTVSWYQQALGQGPQFIFQYYREEENGRGNFPPRFSGLQFPNYSSELNVNALELDDSALYLCASSPETGGLAKNIQYFGAGTRLSVL.